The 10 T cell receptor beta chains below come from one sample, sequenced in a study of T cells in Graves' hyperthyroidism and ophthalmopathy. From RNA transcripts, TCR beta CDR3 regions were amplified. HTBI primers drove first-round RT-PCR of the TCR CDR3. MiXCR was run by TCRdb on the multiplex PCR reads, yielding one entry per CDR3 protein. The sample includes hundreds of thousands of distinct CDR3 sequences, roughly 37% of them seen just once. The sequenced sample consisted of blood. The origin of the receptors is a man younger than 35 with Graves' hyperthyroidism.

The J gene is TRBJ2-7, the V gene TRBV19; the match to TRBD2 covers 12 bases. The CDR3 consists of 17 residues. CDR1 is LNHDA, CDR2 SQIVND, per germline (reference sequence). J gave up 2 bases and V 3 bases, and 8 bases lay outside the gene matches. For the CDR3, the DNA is TGTGCCAGTAGTATCGGACTAGCGGGACCAAACGCCTACGAGCAGTACTTC. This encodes CASSIGLAGPNAYEQYF.

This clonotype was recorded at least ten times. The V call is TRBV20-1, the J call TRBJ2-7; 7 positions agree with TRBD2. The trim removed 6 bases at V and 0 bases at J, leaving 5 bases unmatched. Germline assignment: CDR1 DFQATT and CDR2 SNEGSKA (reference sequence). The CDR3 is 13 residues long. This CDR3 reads CSASGLSSYEQYF. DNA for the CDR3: TGCAGTGCGTCGGGACTATCCTCCTACGAGCAGTACTTC.

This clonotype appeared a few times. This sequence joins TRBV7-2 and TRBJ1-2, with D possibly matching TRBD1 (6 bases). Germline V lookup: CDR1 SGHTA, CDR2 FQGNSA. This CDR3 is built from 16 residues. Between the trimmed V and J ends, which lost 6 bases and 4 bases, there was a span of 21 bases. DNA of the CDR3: TGTGCCAGCAGTCGCCAGGGGCGTCTAACTATCTATGGCTACACCTTC. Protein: CASSRQGRLTIYGYTF.

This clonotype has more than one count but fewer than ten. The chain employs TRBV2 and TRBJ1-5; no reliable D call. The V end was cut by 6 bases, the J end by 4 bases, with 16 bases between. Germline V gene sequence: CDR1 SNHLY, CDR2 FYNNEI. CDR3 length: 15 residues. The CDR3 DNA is TGTGCCAGCAGCCCACTTAGGAGGGATAATCAGCCCCAGCATTTT. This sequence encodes CASSPLRRDNQPQHF.

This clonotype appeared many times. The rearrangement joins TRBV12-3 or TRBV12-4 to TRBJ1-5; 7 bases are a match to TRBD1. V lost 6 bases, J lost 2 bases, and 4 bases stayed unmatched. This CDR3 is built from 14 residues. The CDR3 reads CASRAGTGNQPQHF. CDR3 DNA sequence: TGTGCCAGCAGGGCCGGGACAGGCAATCAGCCCCAGCATTTT.

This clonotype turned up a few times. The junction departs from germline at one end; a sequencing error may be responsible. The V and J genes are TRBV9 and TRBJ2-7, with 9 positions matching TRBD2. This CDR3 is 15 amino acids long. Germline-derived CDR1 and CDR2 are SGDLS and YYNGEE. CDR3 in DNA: TGTGCCAGCAGCGTAGACCTAGCGGGGTCCTCCGAGCAGTACTTC. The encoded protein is CASSVDLAGSSEQYF.

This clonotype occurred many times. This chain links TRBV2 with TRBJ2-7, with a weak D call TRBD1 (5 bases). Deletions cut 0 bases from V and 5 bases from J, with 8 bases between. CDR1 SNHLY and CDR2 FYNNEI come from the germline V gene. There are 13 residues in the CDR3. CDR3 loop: CASSEATGHEQYF. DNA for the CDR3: TGTGCCAGCAGTGAAGCTACAGGCCACGAGCAGTACTTC.

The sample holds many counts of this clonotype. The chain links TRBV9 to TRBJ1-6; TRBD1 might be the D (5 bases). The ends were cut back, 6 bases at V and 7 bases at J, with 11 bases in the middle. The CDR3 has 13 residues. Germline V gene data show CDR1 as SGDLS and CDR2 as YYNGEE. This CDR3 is CASNEGTNSPLHF. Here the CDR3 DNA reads TGTGCCAGCAATGAGGGGACCAATTCACCCCTCCACTTT.

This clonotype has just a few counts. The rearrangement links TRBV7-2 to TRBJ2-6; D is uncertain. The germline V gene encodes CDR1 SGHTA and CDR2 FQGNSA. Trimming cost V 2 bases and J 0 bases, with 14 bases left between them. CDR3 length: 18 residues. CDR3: CASSLSGSGDSGANVLTF. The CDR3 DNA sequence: TGTGCCAGCAGCTTATCAGGCAGTGGAGACTCTGGGGCCAACGTCCTGACTTTC.

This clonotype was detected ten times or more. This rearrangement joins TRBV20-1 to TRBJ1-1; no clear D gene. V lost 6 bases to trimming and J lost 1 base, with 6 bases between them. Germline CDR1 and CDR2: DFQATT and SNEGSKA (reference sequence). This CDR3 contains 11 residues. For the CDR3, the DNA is TGCAGTGCACCACGGAACACTGAAGCTTTCTTT. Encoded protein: CSAPRNTEAFF.